The subject of this entry is one T cell receptor beta chain. The target antigen is unknown. This record belongs to a study of cytomegalovirus exposure and HLA in healthy donors. Looking at the study overall: Genotyping of 430 or so donors showed that around 86% belonged to the Caucasian-associated ancestry cluster.

The CDR3 is 13 amino acids. Germline values: CDR1 SEHNR, CDR2 FQNEAQ (reference sequence). V lost 4 bases to trimming and J lost 6 bases, with 13 bases between them. Study-level points and caveats: Cytomegalovirus association was listed for about 170 TCR beta chains. In a later analysis, an Asian-associated ancestry cluster reportedly showed fewer N-insertions than the roughly 710-donor mean.

The PCR had 60 Vbeta and 13 Jbeta primers. TCRdb's table, derived via immunoSEQ multiplex PCR, lists solely in-frame clones and lacks some. The repertoire has 40,000 to 50,000 clones, approximately 65% of them found once; the top ten carry 6.3%. The source material was PBMCs. The chain links TRBV7-9 to TRBJ2-7, with unresolved D. This clonotype was sampled from a man aged 25-40 years in good health and CMV-seronegative. The chain's CDR3 is CASSSTLRLEQYF. In nucleotides, the CDR3 is TGTGCCAGCAGCTCGACCCTAAGACTCGAGCAGTACTTC.